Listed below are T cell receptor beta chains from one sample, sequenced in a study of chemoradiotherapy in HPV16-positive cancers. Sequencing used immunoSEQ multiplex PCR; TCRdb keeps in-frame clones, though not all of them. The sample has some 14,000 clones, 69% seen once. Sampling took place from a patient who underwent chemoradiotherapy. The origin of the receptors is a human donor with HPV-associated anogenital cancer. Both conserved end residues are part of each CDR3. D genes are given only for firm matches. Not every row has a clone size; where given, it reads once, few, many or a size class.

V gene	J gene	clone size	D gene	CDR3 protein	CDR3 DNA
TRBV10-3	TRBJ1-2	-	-	CAISESVGRDNYGYTF	TGTGCCATCAGTGAGTCGGTCGGCAGGGACAACTATGGCTACACCTTC
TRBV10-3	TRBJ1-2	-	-	CAISGKAGAEGYTF	TGTGCCATCAGTGGCAAGGCAGGGGCGGAGGGCTACACCTTC
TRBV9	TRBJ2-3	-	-	CASSARGGGGPTDTQYF	TGTGCCAGCAGCGCAAGAGGAGGTGGGGGTCCCACAGATACGCAGTATTTT
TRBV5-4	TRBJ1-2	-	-	CASSLDRGNYGYTF	TGTGCCAGCAGCTTGGATCGGGGTAACTATGGCTACACCTTC
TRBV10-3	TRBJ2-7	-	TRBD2	CAISTGLAGHYEQYF	TGTGCCATCAGTACCGGACTAGCGGGGCATTACGAGCAGTACTTC
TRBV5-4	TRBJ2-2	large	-	CASSSSKGTDTGELFF	TGTGCCAGCAGCTCGTCAAAGGGGACGGACACCGGGGAGCTGTTTTTT
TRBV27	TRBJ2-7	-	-	CASSFRQAGPTYEQYF	TGTGCCAGCAGTTTTCGACAAGCGGGCCCGACCTACGAGCAGTACTTC
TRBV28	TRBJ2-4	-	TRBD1	CASSAGGENIQYF	TGTGCCAGCAGCGCAGGGGGAGAAAACATTCAGTACTTC
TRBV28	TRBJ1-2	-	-	CASSFPLPGHKIDYGYTF	TGTGCCAGCAGTTTCCCCCTCCCCGGCCACAAAATAGACTATGGCTACACCTTC
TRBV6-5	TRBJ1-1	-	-	CASSYSKGGEAFF	TGTGCCAGCAGTTACTCGAAGGGGGGGGAAGCTTTCTTT
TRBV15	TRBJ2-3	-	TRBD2	CATSRDFGTRNTQYF	TGTGCCACCAGCAGAGATTTCGGGACTAGGAATACGCAGTATTTT